The present T cell receptor (beta chain) was sequenced within a study of blood T cell repertoires in COVID-19. Across the study: The samples span acute and convalescent COVID-19 from the United States, Italy and Spain. PBMCs, B-cell-depleted T cells, or T cells provided the cDNA or gDNA that made up the material.

Original analysis: Amplification with reference gene primers provided the estimates of nucleated cell counts. Sequencing used immunoSEQ multiplex PCR; TCRdb keeps in-frame clones, though not all of them. V and J calls and clone size are those listed in that table; D and trimming were worked out from the DNA. There are 14,000 or so clones in the sample; 80% to 90% occur only once, and 15% lies in the top ten. The sequence was collected from a man over 45 with active COVID-19. The sample was peripheral blood.

This chain's CDR3 is CASSPKGAWVPYEQYF. CDR3 sequence (DNA): TGTGCCAGCAGCCCCAAGGGGGCGTGGGTTCCCTACGAGCAGTACTTC. This sequence joins TRBV7-9 and TRBJ2-7; 7 bases align to TRBD1. From germline, CDR1 is SEHNR and CDR2 FQNEAQ (reference sequence). CDR3 length: 16 residues. The V segment lost 5 bases and the J segment 2 bases; nucleotides outside the gene matches: 12.